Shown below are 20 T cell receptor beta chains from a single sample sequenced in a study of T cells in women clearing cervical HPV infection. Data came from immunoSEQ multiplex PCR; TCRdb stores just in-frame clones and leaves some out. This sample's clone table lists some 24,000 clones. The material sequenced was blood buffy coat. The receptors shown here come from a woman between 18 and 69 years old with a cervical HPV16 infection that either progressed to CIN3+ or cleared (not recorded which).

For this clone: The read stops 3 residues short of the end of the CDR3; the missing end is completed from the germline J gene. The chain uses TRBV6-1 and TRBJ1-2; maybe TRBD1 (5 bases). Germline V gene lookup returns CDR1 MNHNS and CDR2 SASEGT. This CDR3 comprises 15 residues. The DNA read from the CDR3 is TGTGCCAGCAGTGGGGGGGGGAGCTCCTACAATGAC. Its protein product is CASSGGGSSYND. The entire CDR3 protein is CASSGGGSSYNDYTF.

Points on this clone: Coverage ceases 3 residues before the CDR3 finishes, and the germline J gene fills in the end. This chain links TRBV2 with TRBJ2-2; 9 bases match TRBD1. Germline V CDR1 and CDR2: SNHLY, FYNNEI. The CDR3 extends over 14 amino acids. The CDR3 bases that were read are TGTGCCAGCAGTGTCCCCCGGGACAGGGTAGTG. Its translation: CASSVPRDRVV. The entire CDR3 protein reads CASSVPRDRVVLFF.

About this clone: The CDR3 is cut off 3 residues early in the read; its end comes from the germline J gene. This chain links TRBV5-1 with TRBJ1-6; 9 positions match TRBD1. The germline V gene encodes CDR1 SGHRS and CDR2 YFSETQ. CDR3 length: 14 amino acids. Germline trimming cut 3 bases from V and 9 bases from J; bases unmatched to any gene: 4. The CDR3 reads CASSSGQGRSPLHF. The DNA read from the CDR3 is TGCGCCAGCAGCTCGGGACAGGGTCGTTCACCC. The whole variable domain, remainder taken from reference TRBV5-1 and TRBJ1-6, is KAGVTQTPRYLIKTRGQQVTLSCSPISGHRSVSWYQQTPGQGLQFLFEYFSETQRNKGNFPGRFSGRQFSNSRSEMNVSTLELGDSALYLCASSSGQGRSPLHFGNGTRLTVT.

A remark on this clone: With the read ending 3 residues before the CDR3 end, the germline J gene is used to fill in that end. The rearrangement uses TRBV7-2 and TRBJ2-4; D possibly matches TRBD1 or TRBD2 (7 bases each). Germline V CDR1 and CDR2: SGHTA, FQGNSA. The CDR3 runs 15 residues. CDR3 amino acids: CASSLGTGEGYGQYF. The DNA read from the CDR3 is TGTGCCAGCAGCTTAGGAACAGGGGAGGGCTATGGT. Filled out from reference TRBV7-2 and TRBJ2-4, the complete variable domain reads GAGVSQSPSNKVTEKGKDVELRCDPISGHTALYWYRQSLGQGLEFLIYFQGNSAPDKSGLPSDRFSAERTGGSVSTLTIQRTQQEDSAVYLCASSLGTGEGYGQYFGAGTRLSVL.

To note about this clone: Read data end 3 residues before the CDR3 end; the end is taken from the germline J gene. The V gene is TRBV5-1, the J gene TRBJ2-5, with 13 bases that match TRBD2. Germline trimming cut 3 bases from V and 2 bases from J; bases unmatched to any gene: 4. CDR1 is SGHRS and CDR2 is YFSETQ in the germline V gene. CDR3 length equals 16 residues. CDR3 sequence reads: CASSSGLAGVQETQYF. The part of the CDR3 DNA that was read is TGCGCCAGCAGCTCCGGACTAGCGGGGGTTCAAGAGACC.

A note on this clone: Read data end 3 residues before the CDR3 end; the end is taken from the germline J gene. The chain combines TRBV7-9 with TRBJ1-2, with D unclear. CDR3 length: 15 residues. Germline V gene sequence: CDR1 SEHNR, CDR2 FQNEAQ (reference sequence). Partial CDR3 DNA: TGTGCCAGCACGGTAGCGGGAGGTAGCACAGATACC. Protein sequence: CASTVAGGSTDT. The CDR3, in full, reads CASTVAGGSTDTYTF.

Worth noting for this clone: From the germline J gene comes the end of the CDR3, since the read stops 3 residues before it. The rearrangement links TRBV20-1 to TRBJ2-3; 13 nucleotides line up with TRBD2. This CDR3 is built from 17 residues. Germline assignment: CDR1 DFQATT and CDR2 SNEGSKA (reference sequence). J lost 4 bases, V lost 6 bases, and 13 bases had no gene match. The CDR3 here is CSAVGPGLAGFSDTQYF. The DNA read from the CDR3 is TGCAGTGCGGTTGGTCCGGGACTAGCGGGGTTTTCAGATACG.

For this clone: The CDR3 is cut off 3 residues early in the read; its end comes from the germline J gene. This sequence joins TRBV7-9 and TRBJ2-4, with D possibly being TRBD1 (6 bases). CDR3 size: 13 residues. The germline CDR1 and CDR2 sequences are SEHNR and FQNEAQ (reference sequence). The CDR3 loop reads CASSQGGLYGQYF. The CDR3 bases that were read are TGTGCCAGCAGCCAAGGGGGTCTCTATGGT. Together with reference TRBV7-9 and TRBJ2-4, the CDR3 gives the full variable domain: DTGVSQNPRHKITKRGQNVTFRCDPISEHNRLYWYRQTLGQGPEFLTYFQNEAQLEKSRLLSDRFSAERPKGSFSTLEIQRTEQGDSAMYLCASSQGGLYGQYFGAGTRLSVL.

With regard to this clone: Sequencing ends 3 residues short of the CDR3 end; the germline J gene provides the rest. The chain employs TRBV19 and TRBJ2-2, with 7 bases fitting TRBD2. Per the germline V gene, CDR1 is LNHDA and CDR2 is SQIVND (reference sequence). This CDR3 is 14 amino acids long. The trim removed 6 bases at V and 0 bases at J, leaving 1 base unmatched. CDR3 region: CASRAGANTGELFF. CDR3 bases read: TGTGCCAGTAGGGCGGGAGCGAACACCGGGGAG. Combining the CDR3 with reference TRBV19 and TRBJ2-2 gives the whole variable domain DGGITQSPKYLFRKEGQNVTLSCEQNLNHDAMYWYRQDPGQGLRLIYYSQIVNDFQKGDIAEGYSVSREKKESFPLTVTSAQKNPTAFYLCASRAGANTGELFFGEGSRLTVL.

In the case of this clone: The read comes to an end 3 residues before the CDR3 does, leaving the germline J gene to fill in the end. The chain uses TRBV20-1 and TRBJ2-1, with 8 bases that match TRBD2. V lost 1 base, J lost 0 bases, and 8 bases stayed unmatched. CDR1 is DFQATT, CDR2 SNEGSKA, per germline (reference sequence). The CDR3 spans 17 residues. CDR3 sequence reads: CSARGLAGASSYNEQFF. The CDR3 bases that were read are TGCAGTGCTAGAGGCCTAGCGGGCGCTAGCTCCTACAATGAG.

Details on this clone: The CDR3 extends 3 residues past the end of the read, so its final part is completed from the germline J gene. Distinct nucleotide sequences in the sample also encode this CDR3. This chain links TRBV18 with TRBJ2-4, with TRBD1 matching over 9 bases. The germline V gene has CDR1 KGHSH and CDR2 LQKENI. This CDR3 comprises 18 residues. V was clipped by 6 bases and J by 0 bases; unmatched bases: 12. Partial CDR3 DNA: TGTGCCAGCTCCCCCCTCCCCTGGACAGGGGTAGCCAAAAACATT. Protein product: CASSPLPWTGVAKNI. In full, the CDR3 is CASSPLPWTGVAKNIQYF. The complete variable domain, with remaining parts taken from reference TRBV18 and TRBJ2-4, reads NAGVMQNPRHLVRRRGQEARLRCSPMKGHSHVYWYRQLPEEGLKFMVYLQKENIIDESGMPKERFSAEFPKEGPSILRIQQVVRGDSAAYFCASSPLPWTGVAKNIQYFGAGTRLSVL.

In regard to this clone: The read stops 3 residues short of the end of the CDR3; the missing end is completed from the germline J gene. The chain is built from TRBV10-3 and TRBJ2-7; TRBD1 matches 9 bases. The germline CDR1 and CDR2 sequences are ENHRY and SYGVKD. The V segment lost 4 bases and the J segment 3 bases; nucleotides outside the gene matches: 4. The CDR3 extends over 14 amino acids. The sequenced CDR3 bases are TGTGCCATCAGTGCCCGGGACAGGGACTACGAG. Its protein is CAISARDRDYE. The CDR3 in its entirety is CAISARDRDYEQYF.

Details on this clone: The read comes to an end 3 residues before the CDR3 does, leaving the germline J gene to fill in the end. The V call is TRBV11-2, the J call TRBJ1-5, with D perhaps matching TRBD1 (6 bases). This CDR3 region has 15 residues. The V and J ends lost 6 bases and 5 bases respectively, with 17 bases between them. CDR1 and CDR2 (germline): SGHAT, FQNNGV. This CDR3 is CASRLTPQGYQPQHF. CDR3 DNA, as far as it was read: TGTGCCAGCAGGTTAACTCCACAGGGCTATCAGCCC.

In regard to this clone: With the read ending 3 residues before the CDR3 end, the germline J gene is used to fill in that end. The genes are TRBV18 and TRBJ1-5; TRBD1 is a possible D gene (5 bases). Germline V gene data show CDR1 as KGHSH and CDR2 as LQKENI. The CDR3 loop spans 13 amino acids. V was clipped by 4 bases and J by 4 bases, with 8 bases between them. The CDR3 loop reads CASSLQGNQPQHF. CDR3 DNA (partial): TGTGCCAGCTCACTCCAGGGTAATCAGCCC.

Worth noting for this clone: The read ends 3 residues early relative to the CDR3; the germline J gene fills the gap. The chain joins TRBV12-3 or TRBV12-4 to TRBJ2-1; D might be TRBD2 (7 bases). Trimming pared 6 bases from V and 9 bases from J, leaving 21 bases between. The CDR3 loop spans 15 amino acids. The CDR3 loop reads CASSRRGAGVGEQFF. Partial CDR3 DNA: TGTGCCAGCAGCCGTCGGGGGGCGGGAGTGGGTGAG.

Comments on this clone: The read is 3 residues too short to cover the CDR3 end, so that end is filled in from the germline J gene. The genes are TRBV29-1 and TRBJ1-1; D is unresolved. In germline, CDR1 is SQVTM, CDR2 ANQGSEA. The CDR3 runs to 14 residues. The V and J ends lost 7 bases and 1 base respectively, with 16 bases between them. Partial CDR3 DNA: TGCAGCGCTACCACCGACACGAAGAACACTGAA. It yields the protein CSATTDTKNTE. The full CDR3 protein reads CSATTDTKNTEAFF.

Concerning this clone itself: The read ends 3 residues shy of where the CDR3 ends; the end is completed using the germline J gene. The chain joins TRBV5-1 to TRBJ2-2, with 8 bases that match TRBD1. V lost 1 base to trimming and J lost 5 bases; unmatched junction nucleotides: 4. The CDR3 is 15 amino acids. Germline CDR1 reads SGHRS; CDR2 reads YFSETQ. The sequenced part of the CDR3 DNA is TGCGCCAGCAGCTTGTCAGGGGGCAGGACCGGGGAG. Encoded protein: CASSLSGGRTGE. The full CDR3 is CASSLSGGRTGELFF.

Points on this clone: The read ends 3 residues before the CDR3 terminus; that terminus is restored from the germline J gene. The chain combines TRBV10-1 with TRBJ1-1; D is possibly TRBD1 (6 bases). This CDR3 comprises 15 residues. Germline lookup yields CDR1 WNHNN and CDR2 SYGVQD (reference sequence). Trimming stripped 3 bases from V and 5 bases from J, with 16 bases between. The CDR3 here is CASSDGSRGWTEAFF. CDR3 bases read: TGCGCCAGCAGTGATGGGTCCAGGGGATGGACTGAA.

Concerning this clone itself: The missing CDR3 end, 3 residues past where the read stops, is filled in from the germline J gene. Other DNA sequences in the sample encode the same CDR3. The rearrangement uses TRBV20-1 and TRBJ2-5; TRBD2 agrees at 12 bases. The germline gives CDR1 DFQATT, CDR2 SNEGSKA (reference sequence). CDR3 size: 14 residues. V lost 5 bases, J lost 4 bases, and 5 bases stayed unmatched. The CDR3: CSALLAGGAETQYF. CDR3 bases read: TGCAGTGCTCTACTAGCGGGAGGTGCAGAGACC.

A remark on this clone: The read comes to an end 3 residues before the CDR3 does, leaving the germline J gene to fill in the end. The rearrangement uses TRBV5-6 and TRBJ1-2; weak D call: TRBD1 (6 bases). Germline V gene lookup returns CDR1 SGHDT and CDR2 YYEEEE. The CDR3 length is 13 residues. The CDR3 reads CASSLDRDYGYTF. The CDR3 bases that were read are TGTGCCAGCAGCTTGGACAGGGATTACGGC. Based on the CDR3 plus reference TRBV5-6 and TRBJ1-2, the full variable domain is DAGVTQSPTHLIKTRGQQVTLRCSPKSGHDTVSWYQQALGQGPQFIFQYYEEEERQRGNFPDRFSGHQFPNYSSELNVNALLLGDSALYLCASSLDRDYGYTFGSGTRLTVV.